This T cell receptor beta chain was recovered during a study of beta chain features in type 1 diabetes. For the study at large: Regarding age, gender and cell yields, patients proved similar to healthy donors.

Per the germline V gene, CDR1 is SGHRS and CDR2 is YFSETQ. The CDR3 consists of 16 residues. V shed 4 bases and J shed 3 bases, with 17 bases lying between them. All of the isolated RNA was reverse transcribed, so expressed TCRB transcripts were sequenced. Sequencing used immunoSEQ multiplex PCR; TCRdb keeps in-frame clones, though not all of them. In the table there are fewer than 650,000 clones, less than 20% of which are singletons. In this sample, this clone turned up a few times. Its antigen is not known. Study-wide points: Although PCR might favor shorter templates, it would do so equally in patients and controls. Naive, central memory and regulatory TCRB repertoires appeared more similar among patients than healthy donors.

The sequence came from a man aged 18 to 35 in good health. Sequencing was performed on naive CD4+ T cells from blood. This chain joins TRBV5-1 and TRBJ1-5, with TRBD1 as a possible D gene (5 bases). CDR3 nucleotides: TGCGCCAGCAGCCTCGGTTTCGGGGGGAACAATCAGCCCCAGCATTTT. Translating it yields CASSLGFGGNNQPQHF.